This TCR beta chain was identified in a study of blood T cell repertoires in COVID-19. Clones were read by immunoSEQ multiplex PCR, and TCRdb kept only the in-frame ones, dropping some. The table shows 140,000 or so clones, with about 83% occurring only once. The CDR3 runs to 16 residues. CDR1 SGHRS and CDR2 YFSETQ come from the germline V gene. V lost 2 bases, J lost 2 bases, and 16 bases lay in between. Patients from Seattle were sampled longitudinally, starting during active infection. This clonotype was obtained from a man younger than 45 with COVID-19, enrolled during active disease. V and J are TRBV5-1 and TRBJ2-5, with D perhaps TRBD1 (6 bases). Sequenced: peripheral blood. The CDR3 region is CASSFYGQGRQETQYF. The DNA for the CDR3 is TGCGCCAGCAGCTTCTATGGGCAGGGGCGTCAAGAGACCCAGTACTTC. The full variable domain, in which reference TRBV5-1 and TRBJ2-5 provide the parts outside the CDR3, is KAGVTQTPRYLIKTRGQQVTLSCSPISGHRSVSWYQQTPGQGLQFLFEYFSETQRNKGNFPGRFSGRQFSNSRSEMNVSTLELGDSALYLCASSFYGQGRQETQYFGPGTRLLVL.